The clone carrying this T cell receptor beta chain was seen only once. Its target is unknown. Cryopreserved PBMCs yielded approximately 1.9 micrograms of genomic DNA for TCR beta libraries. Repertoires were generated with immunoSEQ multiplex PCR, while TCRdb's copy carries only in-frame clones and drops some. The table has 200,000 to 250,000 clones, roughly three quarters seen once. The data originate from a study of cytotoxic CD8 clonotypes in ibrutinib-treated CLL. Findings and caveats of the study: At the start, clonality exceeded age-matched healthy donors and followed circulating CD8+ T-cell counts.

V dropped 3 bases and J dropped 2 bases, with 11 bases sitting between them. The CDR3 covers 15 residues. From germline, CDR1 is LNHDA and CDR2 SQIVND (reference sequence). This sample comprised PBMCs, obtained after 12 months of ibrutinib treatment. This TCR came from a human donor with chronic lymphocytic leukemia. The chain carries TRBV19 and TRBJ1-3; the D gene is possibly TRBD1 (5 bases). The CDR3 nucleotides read TGTGCCAGTAGTATGTCCGACAGCCCTGGAAACACCATATATTTT. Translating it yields CASSMSDSPGNTIYF.